This T cell receptor (beta chain) was observed in a study of shared clonotypes between healthy human individuals. V was pared by 5 bases and J by 1 base, with 8 bases of the junction left unmatched. The CDR3 totals 15 residues. Germline V gives CDR1 SGHRS, CDR2 YFSETQ. General study findings and limits: Relative to memory subsets, naive subsets generally showed larger estimated richness. In contrast to clonotypes shared by all four donors, non-shared clonotypes had lower generation probabilities. Investigators collected only blood, and repertoires in tissues likely differ.

Regarding this clone: Its specificity is not known.

How the authors handled the data: In the immunoSEQ data, sequences were junction-only and lacked quality scores, so filtering differed. TCRdb's table, derived via immunoSEQ multiplex PCR, lists solely in-frame clones and lacks some. That table furnishes V, J and clone size, whereas the DNA furnished D and trimming. The sample consists of 400,000 to 600,000 clones, about 96% of them appearing once. The TCR originated in a woman aged 30 to 39 in good health. The V call is TRBV5-1, the J call TRBJ2-7, with 8 positions matching TRBD2. Material for sequencing was naive CD4+ T cells sorted from blood. Subset meaning: CD45RA+ positively selected. The CDR3 sequence is CASSLERERSYEQYF. CDR3 nucleotide sequence: TGCGCCAGCAGTCTGGAGCGGGAGCGGTCCTACGAGCAGTACTTC.